The T cell receptor (beta chain) described here comes from a study of T cells in Graves' hyperthyroidism and ophthalmopathy (dated by TCRdb to the late 2010s). About the investigation overall: Peripheral blood was collected at initial diagnosis, before any treatment. To identify TCR V-J signatures that set the groups apart, the researchers used a discovery cohort of about a hundred patients, made up of 43 with Graves' ophthalmopathy and 55 to 65 with stable Graves' hyperthyroidism. Prospective prediction of ophthalmopathy was tested in an independent validation cohort consisting of 18 to 20 hyperthyroidism patients and some 17 patients who later progressed to ophthalmopathy. The approximately 90 discovery patients were divided at random into training and test sets in a 7:3 ratio. Thyroid tissue and blood T-cell repertoires from over 5 Graves' hyperthyroidism patients were also compared in the study. After blood sampling, hyperthyroidism patients were treated with methimazole at a starting dose of 30 mg daily, and ophthalmopathy patients were treated with high-dose intravenous methylprednisolone. The paper describes TCR Vbeta CDR3 sequencing of more than 120 peripheral blood samples, made up of around 41 ophthalmopathy patients, some 76 hyperthyroidism patients and 17 progressor patients.

This clonotype occurred many times. The target of this receptor is not known. No clone much larger than this one lies a single base away; base qualities are absent. Hyperthyroidism patients were aged 18 to 65 years and newly diagnosed, with disease duration of less than 2 months. The study excluded patients with uncontrolled infections, other autoimmune diseases, pregnancy or lactation. Diagnoses were based on clinical symptoms, serum thyroxine and TRAb, thyroid ultrasound and orbital computed tomography. Blood from progressor patients was drawn when they were first diagnosed with hyperthyroidism, before any ophthalmopathy symptoms appeared. PBMCs were separated from roughly 9.3 ml of fresh peripheral blood using Ficoll-Paque density gradient centrifugation. Patients classed as progressors first received a Graves' hyperthyroidism diagnosis and then went on to develop ophthalmopathy during follow-up. Trizol reagent was used to extract total RNA, and RNA quality was then checked on an Agilent 2100 Bioanalyzer.

Amplification of TCR beta CDR3 regions was carried out from RNA transcripts. The first round of RT-PCR for the TCR CDR3 was performed with the HTBI primer set and the Qiagen OneStep RT-PCR kit. Libraries were constructed in a second round of multiplex PCR, after which size selection and purification were performed. Paired-end sequencing of the libraries was performed with 100 bp reads on an Illumina HiSeq2000. As for the original processing: SOAPnuke was used to process the raw data, throwing out any read that contained adapters or uncalled bases, had a mean Phred below 15, or lacked an exact constant-primer or identifier match. COPE v1.2.5 was used to merge high-quality paired reads, and clonotypes were defined as unique nucleotide sequences. Clonotypes were aligned to IMGT TRBV, TRBD and TRBJ reference segments using MiTCR v1.1. The analysis included only V-J combinations with a frequency above 0.0001, which together covered over 98% of the repertoires. A TCS score was defined as the ratio between F50 (clonal expansion) and ExV (chaos), using BLOSUM62-based TCRdist between CDR3 peptides within each V-J. Welch's t-statistics and random forest reduced just over 500 V-J features to 10 to 15, which were used in a naive Bayes classifier (R e1071). Using fastp trimming at Q25 and MiXCR clonotype assembly, TCRdb reanalyzed the public sequencing data and kept in-frame beta chains. Records with the same CDR3 protein are collapsed into one entry carrying the most frequent genes and DNA. V and J calls and clone size were set by TCRdb, not the authors. The sample contains roughly 380,000 distinct CDR3 sequences, roughly 14% of them found a single time. Around 20% of the sample rests with the top ten.

Study-wide findings and limitations: Most expanded thyroid clonotypes (frequency above 0.001) were also found in blood, which suggests that blood repertoires may mirror thyroid immune responses. No statistical method was used to fix the sample size in advance, and group allocation was not hidden from the investigators. During validation, the model predicted progression to ophthalmopathy a median of around 7 months ahead of onset, with 60% to 71% sensitivity and almost 75% specificity. A model built on a 13 V-J signature distinguished ophthalmopathy from stable hyperthyroidism, reaching about 88% sensitivity and 81.08% specificity in cross-validation and 80%/75% in testing.

V is cut by 2 bases and J by 3 bases, and the space between the germline ends is 4 bases. Reading from cysteine to phenylalanine, the CDR3 counts 12 amino acids. The entry retains the CDR3 DNA only, 36 bases that are in frame from base 1. From the germline V gene, CDR1 is MDHEN and CDR2 is SYDVKM. The sequenced sample consisted of blood. This clonotype was sampled from a man under 40 with Graves' hyperthyroidism that later progressed to Graves' ophthalmopathy. Recombination linked TRBV28 to TRBJ1-2; the D gene identity is not certain. The DNA sequence is given as TGTGCCAGCAGTTTAGTCTACTATGGCTACACCTTC. Its protein product is CASSLVYYGYTF.